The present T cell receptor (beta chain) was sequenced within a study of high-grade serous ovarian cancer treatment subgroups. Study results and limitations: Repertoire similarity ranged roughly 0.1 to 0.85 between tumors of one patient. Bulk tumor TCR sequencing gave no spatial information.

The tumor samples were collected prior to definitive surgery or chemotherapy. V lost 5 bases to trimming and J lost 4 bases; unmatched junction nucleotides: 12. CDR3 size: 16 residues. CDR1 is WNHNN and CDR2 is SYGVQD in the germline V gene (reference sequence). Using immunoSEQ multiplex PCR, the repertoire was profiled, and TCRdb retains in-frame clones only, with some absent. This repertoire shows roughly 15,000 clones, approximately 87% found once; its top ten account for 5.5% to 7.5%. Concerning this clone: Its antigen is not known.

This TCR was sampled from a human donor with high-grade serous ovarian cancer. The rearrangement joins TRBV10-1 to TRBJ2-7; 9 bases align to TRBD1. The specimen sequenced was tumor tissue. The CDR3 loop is CASSRDRAASGYEQYF. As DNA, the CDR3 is TGCGCCAGCAGTCGGGACAGGGCTGCAAGTGGGTACGAGCAGTACTTC.